Each of the 30 T cell receptor beta chains below was sequenced from the same sample in a study of blood T cell repertoires in COVID-19. Profiled with immunoSEQ multiplex PCR; TCRdb holds only in-frame clones, not every one. The sample holds about 130,000 clones, roughly 80% seen once. The source material was peripheral blood. The receptors derive from a woman of 80 years or more with acute or convalescent COVID-19.

This chain links TRBV6-5 with TRBJ1-2; D gene ambiguous. Trimming cost V 7 bases and J 2 bases, with 11 bases left between them. From germline, CDR1 is MNHEY and CDR2 SVGAGI. The CDR3 is 13 amino acids. CDR3 loop: CASTLGQNYGYTF. The CDR3 DNA reads as TGTGCCAGCACCCTAGGCCAGAACTATGGCTACACCTTC.

This chain uses TRBV7-2 with TRBJ1-1, with D perhaps matching TRBD1 (5 bases). Trimming removed 5 bases from V and 5 bases from J, with 15 bases in between. This CDR3 has 14 amino acids. Germline CDR1 is SGHTA and CDR2 is FQGNSA. CDR3: CASSMGLGGTEAFF. The DNA of the CDR3 is TGTGCCAGCAGCATGGGACTTGGCGGGACTGAAGCTTTCTTT.

V is TRBV30 and J is TRBJ1-1; 8 nucleotides line up with TRBD1. This CDR3 region has 15 residues. Trimming removed 4 bases from V and 0 bases from J; junction bases left unmatched: 7. Germline values: CDR1 GTSNPN, CDR2 SVGIG (reference sequence). CDR3 sequence (DNA): TGTGCCTGGACAGGGGGACAGGTTTTGAACACTGAAGCTTTCTTT. Encoded protein: CAWTGGQVLNTEAFF.

The V call is TRBV7-8, the J call TRBJ1-3; a weak D match, TRBD1 (5 bases). V lost 1 base and J 5 bases, leaving 9 bases between the germline ends. Looked up from germline, CDR1 is SGHVS and CDR2 is FQNEAQ. The CDR3 is 14 amino acids. Written as DNA, the CDR3 is TGTGCCAGCAGCTTAGGACAGCAGAGAAACACCATATATTTT. It specifies CASSLGQQRNTIYF.

This clone was recorded once. CDR3: CASSWEAGNQPQHF. The CDR3 coding sequence is TGTGCCAGCAGTTGGGAGGCGGGCAATCAGCCCCAGCATTTT. The J gene is TRBJ1-5, the V gene TRBV6-6; no reliable D call. CDR1 MNHNY and CDR2 SVGAGI come from the germline V gene (reference sequence). This CDR3 comprises 14 residues. Trimming took off 4 bases at V and 2 bases at J, with 9 bases between the two ends.

CDR3 coding DNA: TGTGCCAGTAGATCTGAATCCGTGGACTCCCTAAGTTCTCAGCCCCAGCATTTT. This translates into CASRSESVDSLSSQPQHF. The V and J genes are TRBV19 and TRBJ1-5; D is unclear. Germline V gene data show CDR1 as LNHDA and CDR2 as SQIVND (reference sequence). This CDR3 comprises 18 residues. The V gene lost 6 bases and the J gene lost 6 bases, with 27 bases spanning the gap.

The chain uses TRBV4-1 and TRBJ1-5, with D unclear. This CDR3 comprises 14 residues. Trimming cost V 0 bases and J 7 bases, with 10 bases left between them. Germline CDR1 and CDR2: MGHRA and YSYEKL. CDR3 region: CASSQDEVWQPQHF. The CDR3 region has the DNA TGCGCCAGCAGCCAAGATGAGGTCTGGCAGCCCCAGCATTTT.

The genes are TRBV7-9 and TRBJ1-4, with a tentative D call TRBD1 (6 bases). The CDR3 has 15 residues. Germline V gene lookup returns CDR1 SEHNR and CDR2 FQNEAQ (reference sequence). Deletions cut 5 bases from V and 6 bases from J, with 16 bases between. The chain's CDR3 is CASSPPGRGDEKLFF. CDR3 bases: TGTGCCAGCAGCCCCCCGGGCAGGGGAGATGAAAAACTGTTTTTT.

CDR3 in DNA: TGTGCCAGCAGCAATAGCGGGGGGGCAGATACGCAGTATTTT. As protein: CASSNSGGADTQYF. The chain links TRBV7-2 to TRBJ2-3; 11 positions agree with TRBD2. The CDR3 is made up of 14 amino acids. With V trimmed by 5 bases and J by 4 bases, 2 bases remained unmatched. The germline V gene encodes CDR1 SGHTA and CDR2 FQGNSA.

The sample holds a few counts of this clone. V and J are TRBV19 and TRBJ1-5, with 7 positions matching TRBD1. After removal of 3 bases from V and 6 bases from J, the junction contained 5 bases not matched to a gene. The CDR3 sequence is 14 residues long. Germline V lookup: CDR1 LNHDA, CDR2 SQIVND (reference sequence). CDR3 sequence: CASSIPTGPQPQHF. The CDR3 DNA reads as TGTGCCAGTAGTATCCCGACAGGGCCTCAGCCCCAGCATTTT.

The chain uses TRBV27 and TRBJ1-1; D is unresolved. V lost 5 bases and J 0 bases, leaving 13 bases between the germline ends. The CDR3 runs to 15 residues. Germline V gene lookup returns CDR1 MNHEY and CDR2 SMNVEV (reference sequence). The CDR3 region has the DNA TGTGCCAGCAGTATTCGACGGGGTCTGAACACTGAAGCTTTCTTT. Translation gives CASSIRRGLNTEAFF.

The chain recombines TRBV19 with TRBJ1-2; D is perhaps TRBD1 (5 bases). In germline, CDR1 is LNHDA, CDR2 SQIVND (reference sequence). There are 14 residues in the CDR3. The V gene lost 7 bases and the J gene lost 0 bases, with 12 bases spanning the gap. The CDR3 coding sequence is TGTGCCAGTACTGGGGCGACAGCTAACTATGGCTACACCTTC. It is translated as CASTGATANYGYTF.

The chain joins TRBV5-1 to TRBJ2-2; TRBD1 agrees at 8 bases. In germline, CDR1 is SGHRS, CDR2 YFSETQ. There are 17 residues in the CDR3. V trimming: 6 bases; J trimming: 0 bases; junction bases outside the gene matches: 10. CDR3 coding DNA: TGCGCCAGCAAAAAAACCGGGACAGGACCGAACACCGGGGAGCTGTTTTTT. This gives the protein CASKKTGTGPNTGELFF.

V usage is TRBV5-1 and J usage is TRBJ1-2, with a possible D match to TRBD1 (5 bases). Between the trimmed V and J ends, which lost 8 bases and 4 bases, there was a span of 24 bases. The CDR3 is made up of 16 amino acids. Germline V gene data show CDR1 as SGHRS and CDR2 as YFSETQ. The CDR3 spells CASALNDRDIPYGYTF. The DNA of the CDR3 is TGCGCCAGTGCACTTAACGACAGAGATATCCCCTATGGCTACACCTTC.

V is TRBV29-1 and J is TRBJ2-3; D is ambiguous. Trimming removed 0 bases at V and 0 bases at J, with 4 bases between. This CDR3 region has 13 residues. From germline, CDR1 is SQVTM and CDR2 ANQGSEA. The CDR3 nucleotides are TGCAGCGTTGAAGATCTAAGCACAGATACGCAGTATTTT. Encoded protein: CSVEDLSTDTQYF.

V is TRBV7-2 and J is TRBJ1-1; unclear D gene. CDR1 is SGHTA and CDR2 is FQGNSA in the germline V gene. CDR3 length equals 13 residues. Between the trimmed V and J ends, which lost 6 bases and 2 bases, there was a span of 10 bases. In nucleotides, the CDR3 is TGTGCCAGCAGAACGACACCCAACACTGAAGCTTTCTTT. This encodes CASRTTPNTEAFF.

The chain recombines TRBV9 with TRBJ2-1; 10 nucleotides agree with TRBD2. The CDR3 contains 15 residues. Losses at the gene ends were 4 bases for V and 6 bases for J; bases not matched to a gene: 7. Germline V gene sequence: CDR1 SGDLS, CDR2 YYNGEE. CDR3 bases: TGTGCCAGCAGCCAAGTCAGCGGGGGGGGCAATGAGCAGTTCTTC. It is translated as CASSQVSGGGNEQFF.

This chain uses TRBV11-2 with TRBJ2-3; 7 bases line up with TRBD1. J lost 3 bases, V lost 3 bases, and 6 bases had no gene match. This CDR3 is 15 amino acids long. CDR1 SGHAT and CDR2 FQNNGV come from the germline V gene. CDR3 in amino acids: CASSLTGIGTDTQYF. The CDR3 DNA follows: TGTGCCAGCAGCTTGACAGGGATTGGGACAGATACGCAGTATTTT.

J is TRBJ2-6 and V is TRBV6-5; D is uncertain. CDR1 is MNHEY, CDR2 SVGAGI, per germline. The CDR3 runs to 13 residues. V lost 11 bases and J lost 5, with 13 bases in between. The CDR3 loop is CAGLVIWANVLTF. CDR3 in DNA: TGTGCCGGCCTGGTTATATGGGCCAACGTCCTGACTTTC.

The J gene is TRBJ1-1, the V gene TRBV6-4, with a possible D match to TRBD1 (6 bases). The CDR3 length is 16 residues. Trimming removed 6 bases from V and 0 bases from J, with 17 bases in between. Germline lookup yields CDR1 MRHNA and CDR2 SNTAGT. The CDR3 coding sequence is TGTGCCAGCAGCCCCGGCAGGGGCCTCATGAACACTGAAGCTTTCTTT. Protein sequence: CASSPGRGLMNTEAFF.

The rearrangement links TRBV5-1 to TRBJ1-3, with 8 bases aligning to TRBD1. V shed 0 bases and J 0 bases; nucleotides not matched to a gene: 8. This CDR3 comprises 18 residues. Germline V CDR1 and CDR2: SGHRS, YFSETQ. The CDR3 loop reads CASSLAVGQGGSGNTIYF. The CDR3 DNA follows: TGCGCCAGCAGCTTGGCCGTAGGACAGGGTGGCTCTGGAAACACCATATATTTT.

This clone was seen a few times. The chain employs TRBV12-5 and TRBJ2-5; 7 bases are shared with TRBD1. V lost 3 bases to trimming and J lost 2 bases; unmatched junction nucleotides: 6. CDR3 size: 15 residues. CDR1 is LGHNT, CDR2 FRNRAP, per germline. The CDR3 nucleotides read TGTGCTAGTGGTTTACATTCGGACAGGCAAGAGACCCAGTACTTC. Its protein is CASGLHSDRQETQYF.

This clone was detected a few times. This chain uses TRBV7-8 with TRBJ2-5, with D possibly being TRBD2 (5 bases). Germline assignment: CDR1 SGHVS and CDR2 FQNEAQ. CDR3 length: 17 residues. V lost 4 bases to trimming and J lost 4 bases, with 22 bases between them. CDR3 sequence (DNA): TGTGCCAGCAGCTCCTACCCTCTAGCTCTGGGTAGAGAGACCCAGTACTTC. Amino acid sequence: CASSSYPLALGRETQYF.

This sequence joins TRBV7-3 and TRBJ2-3; D not certain. The CDR3 has 14 residues. Looked up from germline, CDR1 is SGHTA and CDR2 is FQGTGA. Trimming cost V 1 base and J 2 bases, with 7 bases left between them. CDR3 sequence (DNA): TGTGCCAGCAGCTTAATGTCCCTCACAGATACGCAGTATTTT. As protein: CASSLMSLTDTQYF.

Details on this clone: The sample has other DNA sequences that encode this CDR3 too. Here the CDR3 DNA reads TGCAGCGTTGCGGGACAGGGTAACACTGAAGCTTTCTTT. Translation: CSVAGQGNTEAFF. This chain joins TRBV29-1 and TRBJ1-1; 9 bases are a match to TRBD1. The CDR3 length is 13 residues. V shed 4 bases and J 2 bases; nucleotides not matched to a gene: 2. CDR1 is SQVTM, CDR2 ANQGSEA, per germline.

This clone showed up just once. The chain uses TRBV7-2 and TRBJ2-1; unclear D gene. Germline CDR1 and CDR2: SGHTA and FQGNSA. Trimming shortened V by 7 bases and J by 7 bases, and 17 bases separated the two germline ends. CDR3 size: 14 residues. The CDR3 DNA follows: TGTGCCAGCAAAATGACGGGTCTTCGGAATGAGCAGTTCTTC. This codes for CASKMTGLRNEQFF.

The rearrangement links TRBV30 to TRBJ2-7; D ambiguous. V lost 0 bases, J lost 0 bases, and 12 bases lay in between. Germline V gene sequence: CDR1 GTSNPN, CDR2 SVGIG (reference sequence). This CDR3 has 15 residues. CDR3 in amino acids: CAWSVMRWPSYEQYF. The CDR3 nucleotides are TGTGCCTGGAGTGTAATGCGGTGGCCCTCCTACGAGCAGTACTTC.

Remarks on this clone: The sample contains more than one DNA sequence encoding this CDR3. V and J are TRBV30 and TRBJ1-1; perhaps TRBD1 as D (6 bases). The CDR3 extends over 13 amino acids. Germline CDR1 is GTSNPN and CDR2 is SVGIG (reference sequence). The ends were cut back, 0 bases at V and 2 bases at J, with 7 bases in the middle. CDR3 bases: TGTGCCTGGAGTGTACAGGGTAACACTGAAGCTTTCTTT. Protein sequence: CAWSVQGNTEAFF.

The V call is TRBV23-1, the J call TRBJ1-1; 9 bases agree with TRBD1. TRBV23-1 qualifies as an ORF whose function is uncertain. The CDR3 consists of 18 residues. J lost 4 bases, V lost 0 bases, and 12 bases had no gene match. As DNA, the CDR3 is TGCGCCAGCAGTCAATCAACCTTAACACAGGGGGCGAGCACTGAAGCTTTCTTT. Residues: CASSQSTLTQGASTEAFF.

The genes are TRBV6-6 and TRBJ2-7, with 7 positions matching TRBD1. The CDR3 contains 14 residues. Germline CDR1 and CDR2: MNHNY and SVGAGI (reference sequence). Trimming took 6 bases from V and 6 from J; bases not matched to a gene: 11. CDR3 in amino acids: CASRKQGRFGEQYF. Here the CDR3 DNA reads TGTGCCAGCAGAAAACAGGGGCGATTCGGCGAGCAGTACTTC.